Each of the 21 T cell receptor beta chains below was sequenced from the same sample in a study of neurological immune-mediated disorders. MiXCR was run by TCRdb on the 5' RACE reads, yielding one entry per CDR3 protein. The sample yields roughly 30,000 distinct CDR3 sequences, about an eighth seen once. As for time point: technical triplicate 2. The sequenced sample consisted of CD4+ T cells from blood. Receptors were obtained from a female donor with HTLV-1-associated myelopathy (HAM/TSP).

In regard to this clonotype: A read error may account for a junction end that differs from germline. This chain links TRBV19 with TRBJ1-2, with D maybe TRBD1 (6 bases). Looked up from germline, CDR1 is LNHDA and CDR2 is SQIVND (reference sequence). The CDR3 spans 13 residues. DNA for the CDR3: TGTGTCAGTAGTATTGACAGGAGGAATGGCTACACCTTC. This codes for CVSSIDRRNGYTF.

This rearrangement joins TRBV3-1 to TRBJ2-6, with D perhaps assigned TRBD1 or TRBD2 (5 bases each). Germline lookup yields CDR1 LGHDT and CDR2 YNNKEL (reference sequence). The V end lost 7 bases, the J end lost 1 base, and 14 bases lay between the germline ends. The CDR3 consists of 16 residues. In nucleotides, the CDR3 is TGTGCCAGCATCGACTGGGACCTTTCTGGGGCCAACGTCCTGACTTTC. Protein product: CASIDWDLSGANVLTF.

This clonotype was seen ten or more times. The genes are TRBV2 and TRBJ2-1, with 8 bases fitting TRBD1. The CDR3 totals 15 residues. Losses at the gene ends were 5 bases for V and 4 bases for J; bases not matched to a gene: 7. Germline V gene data show CDR1 as SNHLY and CDR2 as FYNNEI. In nucleotides, the CDR3 is TGTGCCAGCAGTCTTGCCCGGGACAGGTACAATGAGCAGTTCTTC. Protein: CASSLARDRYNEQFF.

By share of the sample, this clonotype is medium-sized. The V gene is TRBV7-2, the J gene TRBJ1-3; D is unresolved. Germline CDR1 and CDR2: SGHTA and FQGNSA. V lost 4 bases and J lost 0, with 10 bases in between. This CDR3 comprises 15 residues. CDR3 amino acids: CASSSWSASGNTIYF. For the CDR3, the DNA is TGTGCCAGCAGCTCCTGGTCAGCCTCTGGAAACACCATATATTTT.

By its share, this clonotype is medium-sized (0.01 to 0.1%). The chain uses TRBV27 and TRBJ1-6; unclear D gene. CDR3 length equals 12 residues. Germline CDR1 and CDR2: MNHEY and SMNVEV (reference sequence). Trimming removed 9 bases from V and 4 bases from J, with 7 bases in between. This CDR3 reads CASSGYNSPLHF. In DNA, the CDR3 is TGTGCCAGTTCCGGGTATAATTCACCCCTCCACTTT.

This clonotype was recorded at least ten times. The rearrangement joins TRBV9 to TRBJ2-5; D may match TRBD1 or TRBD2 (5 bases each). The CDR3 contains 16 residues. The V end lost 0 bases, the J end lost 0 bases, and 12 bases lay between the germline ends. Germline V gene lookup returns CDR1 SGDLS and CDR2 YYNGEE. In DNA, the CDR3 is TGTGCCAGCAGCGTAGAAACAGGACTGTACCAAGAGACCCAGTACTTC. This sequence encodes CASSVETGLYQETQYF.

This clonotype was seen many times. CDR3 nucleotides: TGTGCCAGCAGTGAGGGTCAACACGCAGATACGCAGTATTTT. Amino acids: CASSEGQHADTQYF. V usage is TRBV6-1 and J usage is TRBJ2-3; D remains ambiguous. This CDR3 contains 14 residues. Germline V gene lookup returns CDR1 MNHNS and CDR2 SASEGT. With 3 bases removed from V and 4 bases from J, the gap between germline ends came to 11 bases.

This clonotype was detected ten times or more. The chain links TRBV12-3 or TRBV12-4 to TRBJ2-3; D unresolved. This CDR3 contains 17 residues. V was shortened by 2 bases and J by 2 bases, with 17 bases between the two germline ends. CDR3 loop: CASSLYTLPHPTDTQYF. The CDR3 nucleotides are TGTGCCAGCAGTTTATATACCCTCCCGCATCCCACAGATACGCAGTATTTT.

There are many counts of this clonotype. The genes are TRBV7-2 and TRBJ2-1; no clear D gene. Germline assignment: CDR1 SGHTA and CDR2 FQGNSA. CDR3 size: 16 residues. V gave up 7 bases and J gave up 0 bases, with 16 bases separating them. The CDR3 loop reads CASTLRVHHSYNEQFF. The CDR3 nucleotides are TGTGCCAGCACCCTAAGGGTACACCACTCCTACAATGAGCAGTTCTTC.

This clonotype occurred many times. This rearrangement joins TRBV29-1 to TRBJ2-1, with 9 nucleotides matching TRBD2. Losses at the gene ends were 2 bases for V and 7 bases for J; bases not matched to a gene: 9. Germline CDR1 SQVTM, CDR2 ANQGSEA. The length of the CDR3 is 15 residues. As DNA, the CDR3 is TGCAGCGTTGAAAGTGCTAGCGGGGTCCCGAATGAGCAGTTCTTC. This sequence encodes CSVESASGVPNEQFF.

This clonotype was seen at least ten times. J is TRBJ2-3 and V is TRBV5-1; TRBD1 agrees at 9 bases. The V segment lost 2 bases and the J segment 1 base; nucleotides outside the gene matches: 8. The CDR3 consists of 17 residues. Germline CDR1 is SGHRS and CDR2 is YFSETQ. In DNA, the CDR3 is TGCGCCAGCAGCTTCGGAGGGGGACAGGGCCGCACAGATACGCAGTATTTT. It is translated as CASSFGGGQGRTDTQYF.

This clonotype was recorded at least ten times. The chain has TRBV5-1 and TRBJ2-7, with TRBD1 matching 11 bases. With V trimmed by 4 bases and J by 2 bases, 8 bases remained unmatched. Germline CDR1 is SGHRS and CDR2 is YFSETQ. The CDR3 extends over 16 amino acids. CDR3 nucleotides: TGCGCCAGCAGCGCAGCGCCGGGACAGGGGGCCTACGAGCAGTACTTC. Protein sequence: CASSAAPGQGAYEQYF.

This clonotype came up many times. The chain recombines TRBV7-2 with TRBJ2-5; TRBD2 matches 7 bases. Germline V gives CDR1 SGHTA, CDR2 FQGNSA. This CDR3 is 16 amino acids long. The trim removed 3 bases at V and 5 bases at J, leaving 12 bases unmatched. The CDR3 loop is CASSFFLAAPGETQYF. CDR3 coding DNA: TGTGCCAGCAGCTTTTTTCTAGCGGCTCCAGGGGAGACCCAGTACTTC. Full variable domain (missing parts from reference TRBV7-2 and TRBJ2-5): GAGVSQSPSNKVTEKGKDVELRCDPISGHTALYWYRQSLGQGLEFLIYFQGNSAPDKSGLPSDRFSAERTGGSVSTLTIQRTQQEDSAVYLCASSFFLAAPGETQYFGPGTRLLVL.

This clonotype was recorded at least ten times. The chain employs TRBV5-1 and TRBJ1-4; no clear D. Germline V gene sequence: CDR1 SGHRS, CDR2 YFSETQ. This CDR3 spans 15 amino acids. V lost 1 base and J 0 bases, leaving 7 bases between the germline ends. The CDR3 nucleotides read TGCGCCAGCAGCTTGACGGATCCAACTAATGAAAAACTGTTTTTT. Encoded protein: CASSLTDPTNEKLFF.

This clonotype has ten or more counts. The rearrangement joins TRBV7-9 to TRBJ1-2; TRBD1 matches 9 bases. Germline V lookup: CDR1 SEHNR, CDR2 FQNEAQ (reference sequence). V shed 6 bases, J shed 8 bases, and the junction held 7 bases outside the gene matches. The CDR3 totals 13 residues. Here the CDR3 DNA reads TGTGCCAGCAGTCAGGACAGGGGAGGGGGCTACACCTTC. This encodes CASSQDRGGGYTF.

V and J are TRBV21-1 and TRBJ2-6; the DNA was not used to check the table's D call, TRBD1. TRBV21-1 is assigned pseudogene status. This CDR3 spans 18 amino acids. The CDR3 region is CASSSLEGGVTGANVLTF. CDR3 nucleotides: TGTGCCAGCAGCAGCTTGGAAGGGGGCGTTACTGGGGCCAACGTCCTGACTTTC.

This clonotype was counted at least ten times. The chain is built from TRBV7-2 and TRBJ2-4; D possibly matches TRBD1 or TRBD2 (7 bases each). With 0 bases removed from V and 6 bases from J, the gap between germline ends came to 12 bases. The CDR3 extends over 15 amino acids. Germline CDR1 and CDR2: SGHTA and FQGNSA. DNA of the CDR3: TGTGCCAGCAGCTTAGCCCCAGGGGGGGCAAACATTCAGTACTTC. Amino acids: CASSLAPGGANIQYF.

This clonotype came up many times. The chain carries TRBV6-5 and TRBJ1-2; 10 positions agree with TRBD1. CDR3 length: 15 amino acids. V was clipped by 4 bases and J by 5 bases; unmatched bases: 7. CDR1 MNHEY and CDR2 SVGAGI come from the germline V gene. The CDR3 sequence is CASSFAGTGDYGYTF. The CDR3 DNA follows: TGTGCCAGCAGTTTCGCCGGGACAGGGGATTATGGCTACACCTTC.

This clonotype was seen ten or more times. V and J are TRBV15 and TRBJ2-3; perhaps TRBD1 as D (5 bases). Trimming shortened V by 5 bases and J by 5 bases, and 26 bases separated the two germline ends. CDR3 length: 18 amino acids. Germline CDR1 reads LNHNV; CDR2 reads YYDKDF (reference sequence). This CDR3 is CATSAPTAGLVNGDTQYF. The CDR3 bases are TGTGCCACCAGCGCACCGACCGCAGGGTTGGTTAATGGAGATACGCAGTATTTT. The whole variable domain, filled in from reference TRBV15 and TRBJ2-3, reads DAMVIQNPRYQVTQFGKPVTLSCSQTLNHNVMYWYQQKSSQAPKLLFHYYDKDFNNEADTPDNFQSRRPNTSFCFLDIRSPGLGDTAMYLCATSAPTAGLVNGDTQYFGPGTRLTVL.

There are many counts of this clonotype. The chain joins TRBV5-6 to TRBJ2-7; D perhaps matches TRBD2 (6 bases). Germline V gene data show CDR1 as SGHDT and CDR2 as YYEEEE. The V end lost 3 bases, the J end lost 2 bases, and 18 bases lay between the germline ends. The CDR3 spans 16 residues. CDR3 sequence reads: CASSSRGGRGTYEQYF. CDR3 in DNA: TGTGCCAGCAGCTCCCGCGGAGGGCGGGGAACCTACGAGCAGTACTTC.

This clonotype was detected only once. An end of the junction does not agree with germline; a read error may underlie this. The rearrangement joins TRBV12-3 or TRBV12-4 to TRBJ1-5; perhaps TRBD1 as D (5 bases). CDR3 size: 13 residues. The CDR3 DNA reads as TGTTCTAGCAGAGCGACAGTAAATCAACCCCAGCATTTT. Translated, it gives CSSRATVNQPQHF.